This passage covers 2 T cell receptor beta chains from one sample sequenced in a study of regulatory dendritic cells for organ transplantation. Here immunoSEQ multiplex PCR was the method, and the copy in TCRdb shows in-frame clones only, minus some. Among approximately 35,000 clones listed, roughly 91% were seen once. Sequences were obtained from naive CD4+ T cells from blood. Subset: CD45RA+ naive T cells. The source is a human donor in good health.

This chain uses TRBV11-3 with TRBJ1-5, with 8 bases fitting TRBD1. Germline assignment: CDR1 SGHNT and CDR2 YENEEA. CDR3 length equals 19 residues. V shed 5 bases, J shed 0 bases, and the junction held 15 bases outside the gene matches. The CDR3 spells CASSENGQGQQNSNQPQHF. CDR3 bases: TGTGCCAGCAGCGAGAACGGACAGGGCCAGCAAAATAGCAATCAGCCCCAGCATTTT.

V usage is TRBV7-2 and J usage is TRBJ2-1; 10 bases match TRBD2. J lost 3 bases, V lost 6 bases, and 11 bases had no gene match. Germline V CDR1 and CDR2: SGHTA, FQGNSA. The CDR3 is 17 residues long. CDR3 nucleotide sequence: TGTGCCAGCAGGGGAAAGGGGCTAGCGGGGGACTACAATGAGCAGTTCTTC. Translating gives CASRGKGLAGDYNEQFF.